The next 22 T cell receptor beta chains were all read from a single sample in a study of blood T cells in healthy people across ages. Primers used in a second PCR of roughly 6 to 12 cycles were a sample-barcoded 5' primer and a J-beta primer mix. TCRdb recomputed calls from the 5' RACE reads with MiXCR, one row per CDR3 protein. This table holds around 750,000 distinct CDR3 sequences, about 53% found once. Input material: blood. The origin of the receptors is an older man in good health.

This clonotype was counted a few times. The chain couples TRBV2 to TRBJ2-5, with 7 bases that match TRBD2. Germline CDR1 is SNHLY and CDR2 is FYNNEI. CDR3 length equals 13 residues. After removal of 3 bases from V and 11 bases from J, the junction contained 9 bases not matched to a gene. The CDR3, as DNA: TGTGCCAGCAGTGATTCCCGGGAGGATGAGCAGTACTTC. Its protein product is CASSDSREDEQYF.

V usage is TRBV20-1 and J usage is TRBJ2-5; 10 bases line up with TRBD1. The ends lost 0 bases at V and 7 bases at J; junction bases unmatched: 17. This CDR3 comprises 18 residues. Germline V gives CDR1 DFQATT, CDR2 SNEGSKA (reference sequence). The CDR3 sequence: CSARDLPPGQGTEGTQYF. CDR3 DNA: TGCAGTGCTAGAGATCTCCCCCCGGGACAGGGGACCGAGGGGACCCAGTACTTC.

In nucleotides, the CDR3 is TGTGCCAGCAGCTTAGGTGCTCGGGGTTACCAAGAGACCCAGTACTTC. Translated: CASSLGARGYQETQYF. The chain combines TRBV7-9 with TRBJ2-5; D might be TRBD2 (5 bases). The CDR3 covers 16 residues. V was pared by 1 base and J by 0 bases, with 12 bases between. The V gene's germline CDR1 is SEHNR and CDR2 FQNEAQ (reference sequence).

This chain connects TRBV2 to TRBJ2-7; D gene uncertain. Germline loops: CDR1 SNHLY, CDR2 FYNNEI. V gave up 3 bases and J gave up 6 bases, with 9 bases separating them. The length of the CDR3 is 12 residues. The chain's CDR3 is CASSDQGREQYF. The CDR3 DNA is TGTGCCAGCAGTGACCAAGGTCGCGAGCAGTACTTC.

The rearrangement joins TRBV7-2 to TRBJ2-7; perhaps TRBD2 as D (5 bases). The germline CDR1 and CDR2 sequences are SGHTA and FQGNSA. The CDR3 spans 14 residues. Trimming removed 7 bases from V and 3 bases from J, with 16 bases in between. CDR3 residues: CASTRRAGNYEQYF. The CDR3 DNA sequence: TGTGCCAGCACCCGACGGGCGGGTAACTACGAGCAGTACTTC.

In DNA form, the CDR3 reads TGTGCCAGCAGCCAAGGCCTTAGCTATGAGCAGTTCTTC. Translation: CASSQGLSYEQFF. The V call is TRBV3-1, the J call TRBJ2-1; D unclear. There are 13 residues in the CDR3. The germline V gene encodes CDR1 LGHDT and CDR2 YNNKEL (reference sequence). The V and J ends lost 1 base and 8 bases respectively, with 9 bases between them.

This chain joins TRBV6-6 and TRBJ2-1; TRBD1 aligns across 9 bases. Germline CDR1 and CDR2: MNHNY and SVGAGI (reference sequence). Losses at the gene ends were 7 bases for V and 7 bases for J; bases not matched to a gene: 5. The CDR3 is 13 amino acids. The CDR3 sequence: CASNRDRVNEQFF. CDR3 sequence (DNA): TGTGCCAGCAACCGGGACAGGGTTAATGAGCAGTTCTTC.

This clonotype was picked up one time. One base away lies a much larger clone, so this may be a sequencing read error. The chain has TRBV7-2 and TRBJ2-3; D ambiguous. Trimming pared 7 bases from V and 5 bases from J, leaving 10 bases between. Germline CDR1 reads SGHTA; CDR2 reads FQGNSA. CDR3 size: 12 residues. CDR3 sequence (DNA): TGTGCCAGCACCTCCAAAGAAGATACGCAGTATTTT. It specifies CASTSKEDTQYF.

This rearrangement joins TRBV7-9 to TRBJ1-5; D unclear. The V and J ends lost 7 bases and 6 bases respectively, with 13 bases between them. This CDR3 is built from 13 residues. Germline CDR1 is SEHNR and CDR2 is FQNEAQ (reference sequence). CDR3 bases: TGTGCCAGCACCCCAACCGAGGGTCAGCCCCAGCATTTT. Translated: CASTPTEGQPQHF.

CDR3 sequence: CASRRSGTGYEQYF. The CDR3 DNA reads TGTGCCAGCAGGCGCTCCGGGACAGGGTACGAGCAGTACTTC. This chain links TRBV6-5 with TRBJ2-7; TRBD1 aligns across 9 bases. The germline gives CDR1 MNHEY, CDR2 SVGAGI. Unmatched junction bases numbered 7, after V lost 6 bases and J lost 4 bases. CDR3 size: 14 residues.

This clonotype has only a few counts. The chain combines TRBV7-2 with TRBJ2-1; the D gene is possibly TRBD2 (5 bases). V was pared by 5 bases and J by 0 bases, with 14 bases between. The V gene's germline CDR1 is SGHTA and CDR2 FQGNSA. This CDR3 comprises 16 residues. For the CDR3, the DNA is TGTGCCAGCAGCCCCCGGAGGACTCTCTCCTACAATGAGCAGTTCTTC. As protein: CASSPRRTLSYNEQFF.

The rearrangement uses TRBV28 and TRBJ1-4; no firm D call. The CDR3 has 13 amino acids. The germline V gene has CDR1 MDHEN and CDR2 SYDVKM. V was cut by 4 bases and J by 14 bases, with 17 bases left in between. CDR3 in amino acids: CASSSPFLGWLFF. CDR3 nucleotides: TGTGCCAGCAGTTCGCCTTTTCTGGGGTGGCTGTTTTTT.

The rearrangement links TRBV6-1 to TRBJ1-5, with D tentatively TRBD1 (6 bases). Trimming pared 6 bases from V and 2 bases from J, leaving 17 bases between. The V gene's germline CDR1 is MNHNS and CDR2 SASEGT. This CDR3 spans 16 amino acids. CDR3 sequence (DNA): TGTGCCAGCAGCCAAGGACGGGGGGCGGGCAATCAGCCCCAGCATTTT. This codes for CASSQGRGAGNQPQHF.

V and J are TRBV3-1 and TRBJ2-5; D is possibly TRBD1 or TRBD2 (6 bases each). The CDR3 is made up of 15 amino acids. V lost 1 base to trimming and J lost 4 bases, with 13 bases between them. Germline V CDR1 and CDR2: LGHDT, YNNKEL (reference sequence). The DNA of the CDR3 is TGTGCCAGCAGCCAAGGGGTCGGGGGCCGAGAGACCCAGTACTTC. It translates to CASSQGVGGRETQYF.

The gene calls are TRBV6-2 or TRBV6-3 and TRBJ1-2; TRBD1 aligns across 7 bases. The CDR3 consists of 17 residues. The V gene end was trimmed by 0 bases and the J gene end by 6 bases; junction bases not matched to a gene: 13. Germline V CDR1 and CDR2: MNHEY, SVGEGT. The CDR3 region is CASSYSTGRPTIDGYTF. CDR3 in DNA: TGTGCCAGCAGTTACTCGACAGGGAGGCCTACTATAGATGGCTACACCTTC.

V gene TRBV20-1 combines with J gene TRBJ2-3, with D hard to call. The CDR3 totals 15 residues. Germline V lookup: CDR1 DFQATT, CDR2 SNEGSKA (reference sequence). V was shortened by 4 bases and J by 2 bases, with 16 bases between the two germline ends. CDR3 in DNA: TGCAGTGCTAAGGAACCCCCAGGCATCACAGATACGCAGTATTTT. Amino acid sequence: CSAKEPPGITDTQYF.

The chain employs TRBV12-3 or TRBV12-4 and TRBJ2-4, with 12 bases that match TRBD2. Trimming took 8 bases from V and 13 from J; bases not matched to a gene: 9. CDR3 length equals 13 residues. CDR3 bases: TGTGCCAGCGGGTCTAGCGGGAGGGCGGAGCAGTACTTC. Its protein product is CASGSSGRAEQYF.

This clonotype occurred a few times. The genes are TRBV9 and TRBJ2-7; possibly TRBD1 for D (5 bases). The CDR3 has 13 amino acids. The V gene's germline CDR1 is SGDLS and CDR2 YYNGEE. V was trimmed by 4 bases and J by 7 bases, leaving 15 bases between them. CDR3 amino acids: CASSPSTVNEQYF. The DNA for the CDR3 is TGTGCCAGCAGCCCATCGACAGTAAATGAGCAGTACTTC.

The V gene is TRBV5-1, the J gene TRBJ2-5; 14 bases fit TRBD2. This CDR3 has 20 residues. Germline lookup yields CDR1 SGHRS and CDR2 YFSETQ. V gave up 4 bases and J gave up 1 base; unmatched junction bases: 15. CDR3 in amino acids: CASSPAGTSGSGNPQETQYF. As DNA, the CDR3 is TGCGCCAGCAGCCCGGCCGGGACTAGCGGGAGTGGGAATCCCCAAGAGACCCAGTACTTC. Full variable domain (rest looked up from reference TRBV5-1 and TRBJ2-5): KAGVTQTPRYLIKTRGQQVTLSCSPISGHRSVSWYQQTPGQGLQFLFEYFSETQRNKGNFPGRFSGRQFSNSRSEMNVSTLELGDSALYLCASSPAGTSGSGNPQETQYFGPGTRLLVL.

DNA of the CDR3: TGTGCCAGCAGACCTCGGGGGGGAGAAGATACGCAGTATTTT. Its translation is CASRPRGGEDTQYF. The chain employs TRBV6-5 and TRBJ2-3, with 8 bases fitting TRBD2. CDR1 and CDR2 from the germline V gene are MNHEY and SVGAGI. The J segment lost 5 bases and the V segment lost 6 bases, leaving 7 bases of the junction unmatched. There are 14 residues in the CDR3.

The chain links TRBV5-1 to TRBJ2-1, with D unresolved. Trimming took off 0 bases at V and 5 bases at J, with 12 bases between the two ends. In germline, CDR1 is SGHRS, CDR2 YFSETQ. This CDR3 is built from 15 residues. The CDR3 region is CASSLVATTNNEQFF. CDR3 nucleotide sequence: TGCGCCAGCAGCTTGGTTGCTACCACAAACAATGAGCAGTTCTTC.

V gene TRBV6-1 combines with J gene TRBJ2-5; no clear D. Germline V gene data show CDR1 as MNHNS and CDR2 as SASEGT. This CDR3 contains 14 residues. Trimming removed 6 bases from V and 5 bases from J, with 16 bases in between. The CDR3 reads CASRTGRNRETQYF. The CDR3 region has the DNA TGTGCCAGCAGAACCGGACGCAATAGGGAGACCCAGTACTTC.